Presented here are 3 T cell receptor beta chains from one specimen sequenced in a study of CD4 T cells in relation to SARS-CoV-2 and coronaviruses (dated by TCRdb to the early 2020s). Receptors were amplified or captured by the immunoSEQ multiplex PCR assay. The clones in this table, taken by TCRdb from immuneACCESS, are in-frame only. Not every clone is retained; where verified, under half of the shortfall comes from an unresolved V gene, and the cause of the rest is unknown. The sample profile shows about 36,000 clones; over 65% of them were found once. Jointly, the top ten make up less than 3.5% of the sample. The antigens of these receptors remain unknown. Sequenced input: memory CD4+ T cells from PBMCs, cultured in vitro. The cell subset or site label, as the study defines it: memory (non-naive) CD4+ T cells. These receptors were collected from an adult with COVID-19.

V and J are TRBV4-1 and TRBJ1-4; no clear D. V shed 3 bases and J shed 8 bases, with 22 bases lying between them. The CDR3 is 17 residues long. Germline assignment: CDR1 MGHRA and CDR2 YSYEKL. The CDR3 protein is CASSHESSGGSGEKLFF. The CDR3 DNA reads TGCGCCAGCAGCCATGAATCCTCAGGAGGGTCTGGGGAAAAACTGTTTTTT.

This clone came up once. The V and J genes are TRBV7-2 and TRBJ2-7; 11 nucleotides agree with TRBD2. Germline V gene sequence: CDR1 SGHTA, CDR2 FQGNSA. The CDR3 loop spans 14 amino acids. V trimming: 5 bases; J trimming: 9 bases; junction bases outside the gene matches: 9. The CDR3 DNA follows: TGTGCCAGCAGCCCCGGGACTAGCGGCCTCGGGCAGTACTTC. Translation gives CASSPGTSGLGQYF.

This clone was found a few times. V gene TRBV6-5 combines with J gene TRBJ2-1; TRBD2 matches 11 bases. Per the germline V gene, CDR1 is MNHEY and CDR2 is SVGAGI. The CDR3 extends over 16 amino acids. V was clipped by 2 bases and J by 7 bases; unmatched bases: 7. The chain's CDR3 is CASSYLSGRAWNEQFF. For the CDR3, the DNA is TGTGCCAGCAGTTACCTTAGCGGGAGGGCCTGGAATGAGCAGTTCTTC.